This passage covers 14 T cell receptor beta chains from one sample sequenced in a study of identical twins. TCRdb itself ran the 5' RACE reads through MiXCR, one entry per CDR3 protein. The data hold approximately 1.8 million distinct CDR3 sequences, with 25% to 35% observed a single time. What was sequenced was cord blood. The receptors shown here come from a newborn girl in good health.

The chain combines TRBV3-1 with TRBJ2-7; TRBD2 is a possible D gene (5 bases). Germline CDR1 and CDR2: LGHDT and YNNKEL (reference sequence). This CDR3 comprises 16 residues. Trimming removed 4 bases at V and 0 bases at J, with 16 bases between. The CDR3 loop is CASSPSWGRGSYEQYF. DNA of the CDR3: TGTGCCAGCAGCCCTAGTTGGGGTCGGGGCTCCTACGAGCAGTACTTC.

The chain combines TRBV5-6 with TRBJ2-1; no definite D call. V lost 5 bases and J 3 bases, leaving 6 bases between the germline ends. This CDR3 has 12 residues. CDR1 and CDR2 (germline): SGHDT, YYEEEE. Here the CDR3 DNA reads TGTGCCAGCAGGGTCAACTACAATGAGCAGTTCTTC. Residues: CASRVNYNEQFF.

This clonotype has more than one count but fewer than ten. The rearrangement joins TRBV7-2 to TRBJ1-2; D is uncertain. The ends were cut back, 5 bases at V and 3 bases at J, with 13 bases in the middle. The CDR3 contains 14 residues. Germline CDR1 reads SGHTA; CDR2 reads FQGNSA. The CDR3 nucleotides are TGTGCCAGCAGCCCTGAGAGGGCTGACTATGGCTACACCTTC. This translates into CASSPERADYGYTF.

The chain has TRBV5-1 and TRBJ1-2, with D maybe TRBD1 (6 bases). This CDR3 region has 14 residues. Per germline, CDR1 SGHRS and CDR2 YFSETQ. V dropped 0 bases and J dropped 7 bases, with 13 bases sitting between them. In DNA, the CDR3 is TGCGCCAGCAGCTTGGAAGGGACACCAGTTGGCTACACCTTC. Its protein product is CASSLEGTPVGYTF.

Worth noting for this clonotype: A much larger clone lies a single base off, so this may be a read error. V and J are TRBV29-1 and TRBJ2-7; maybe TRBD2 (5 bases). The CDR3 has 12 residues. Germline lookup yields CDR1 SQVTM and CDR2 ANQGSEA. The CDR3 protein is CSVVGSPYERYF. The DNA of the CDR3 is TGCAGCGTTGTAGGGAGCCCTTACGAGCGGTACTTC.

The rearrangement joins TRBV5-1 to TRBJ2-6; no clear D. CDR1 is SGHRS, CDR2 YFSETQ, per germline. The CDR3 consists of 15 residues. Between the trimmed V and J ends, which lost 0 bases and 4 bases, there was a span of 8 bases. For the CDR3, the DNA is TGCGCCAGCAGCTTGGGGCCGGAGGGGGCCAACGTCCTGACTTTC. Amino acids: CASSLGPEGANVLTF.

The V call is TRBV4-1, the J call TRBJ1-6, with TRBD1 matching 9 bases. Germline CDR1 and CDR2: MGHRA and YSYEKL. The CDR3 length is 20 residues. Unmatched junction bases numbered 10, after V lost 1 base and J lost 0 bases. CDR3 coding DNA: TGCGCCAGCAGCCAAGTCCCGGGACAGGGTTCCAGCTCCTATAATTCACCCCTCCACTTT. Translated: CASSQVPGQGSSSYNSPLHF.

V and J are TRBV2 and TRBJ1-2; D might be TRBD1 (6 bases). This CDR3 contains 15 residues. Germline values: CDR1 SNHLY, CDR2 FYNNEI. V was pared by 7 bases and J by 8 bases, with 23 bases between. CDR3 nucleotides: TGTGCCAGCACCGCTAAGCCCCACACAGGGAGAGGCTACACCTTC. It encodes CASTAKPHTGRGYTF.

This clonotype was picked up many times. The V gene is TRBV10-3, the J gene TRBJ2-7; D may be TRBD2 (7 bases). Looked up from germline, CDR1 is ENHRY and CDR2 is SYGVKD. Trimming left V 0 bases short and J 3 bases short, with 12 bases between. The CDR3 extends over 15 amino acids. CDR3 bases: TGTGCCATCAGTGAGTCGAGGGGGAGGGACTACGAGCAGTACTTC. This sequence encodes CAISESRGRDYEQYF.

This clonotype showed up just a few times. V gene TRBV12-3 or TRBV12-4 combines with J gene TRBJ2-7, with no clear D. V was cut by 1 base and J by 7 bases, with 11 bases left in between. The CDR3 is 13 amino acids. CDR3 protein: CASSLGRVGEQYF. CDR3 coding DNA: TGTGCCAGCAGTTTAGGCCGGGTGGGGGAGCAGTACTTC.

The chain employs TRBV6-6 and TRBJ1-6; D not certain. V was cut by 6 bases and J by 10 bases, with 7 bases left in between. The CDR3 is 11 amino acids. Germline values: CDR1 MNHNY, CDR2 SVGAGI (reference sequence). This chain's CDR3 is CASRGGSPLHF. In nucleotides, the CDR3 is TGTGCCAGCAGGGGAGGCTCACCCCTCCACTTT.

This clonotype occurred a few times. V usage is TRBV20-1 and J usage is TRBJ1-2, with 7 nucleotides matching TRBD1. Germline V gene lookup returns CDR1 DFQATT and CDR2 SNEGSKA (reference sequence). The CDR3 loop spans 14 amino acids. The CDR3 nucleotides read TGCAAGAAGGGTCGGGACAGCTCGAACTATGGCTACACCTTC. Its translation is CKKGRDSSNYGYTF.

This clonotype was counted a few times. The chain couples TRBV24-1 to TRBJ2-3; no reliable D call. The CDR3 extends over 13 amino acids. Germline values: CDR1 KGHDR, CDR2 SFDVKD. The ends were cut back, 4 bases at V and 5 bases at J, with 9 bases in the middle. CDR3 in amino acids: CATSDPVGDTQYF. The CDR3 DNA follows: TGTGCCACCAGTGACCCGGTTGGAGATACGCAGTATTTT.

This clonotype was found a few times. A junction boundary mismatches the germline segment, possibly from a read error. The chain is built from TRBV5-6 and TRBJ2-1, with 7 bases aligning to TRBD2. The length of the CDR3 is 18 residues. CDR1 is SGHDT and CDR2 is YYEEEE in the germline V gene. CDR3 bases: TGTGCCAGCAGCAAACCCAAGAGACTAGCCCTCATCTACAATGAGCAGGTCTTC. This sequence encodes CASSKPKRLALIYNEQVF. Together with reference TRBV5-6 and TRBJ2-1, the CDR3 gives the full variable domain: DAGVTQSPTHLIKTRGQQVTLRCSPKSGHDTVSWYQQALGQGPQFIFQYYEEEERQRGNFPDRFSGHQFPNYSSELNVNALLLGDSALYLCASSKPKRLALIYNEQVFGPGTRLTVL.